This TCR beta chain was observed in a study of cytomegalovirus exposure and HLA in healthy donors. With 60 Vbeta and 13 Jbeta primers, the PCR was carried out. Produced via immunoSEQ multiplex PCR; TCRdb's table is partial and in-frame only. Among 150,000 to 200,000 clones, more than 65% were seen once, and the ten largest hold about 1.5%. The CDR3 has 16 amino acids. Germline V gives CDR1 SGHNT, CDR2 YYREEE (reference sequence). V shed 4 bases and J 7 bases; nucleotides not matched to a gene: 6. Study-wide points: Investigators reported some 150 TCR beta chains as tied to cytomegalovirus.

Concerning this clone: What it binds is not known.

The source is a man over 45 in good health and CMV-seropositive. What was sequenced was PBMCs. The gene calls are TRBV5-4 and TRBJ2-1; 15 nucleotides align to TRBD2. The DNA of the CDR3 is TGTGCCAGCAGCGGGACTAGCGGGAGGTATGGGAATGAGCAGTTCTTC. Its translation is CASSGTSGRYGNEQFF.